This is a list of T cell receptor beta chains from one sample in a study of T cell responses to AZD1222 COVID-19 vaccine. The repertoire was sequenced with immunoSEQ multiplex PCR; TCRdb's copy has only in-frame clones and lacks some. The repertoire includes approximately 82,000 clones, approximately 90% of them detected once, and roughly 3.1% sits in the top ten. The sample consisted of peripheral blood, taken 28 days after the second AZD1222 dose. These receptors were taken from an adult who received the AZD1222 COVID-19 vaccine. CDR3s include the opening cysteine and the closing phenylalanine or tryptophan. D genes are given only for firm matches. Only part of the rows carry a size: once, few, many, or a class if the clone is expanded.

abundance: -; v_gene: TRBV18; len: 15; j_gene: TRBJ2-3; d_gene: TRBD2; CDR3aa: CASSPGLAVTDTQYF; CDR3nt: TGTGCCAGCTCCCCCGGACTAGCGGTCACAGATACGCAGTATTTT
abundance: -; v_gene: TRBV7-8; len: 14; j_gene: TRBJ1-3; d_gene: TRBD1; CDR3aa: CASSLAPQGNTIYF; CDR3nt: TGTGCCAGCAGCTTAGCACCACAGGGGAACACCATATATTTT
abundance: -; v_gene: TRBV27; len: 15; j_gene: TRBJ1-5; d_gene: -; CDR3aa: CASSLSGTIGQPQHF; CDR3nt: TGTGCCAGCAGTCTGTCCGGGACCATTGGACAGCCCCAGCATTTT
abundance: -; v_gene: TRBV18; len: 17; j_gene: TRBJ1-2; d_gene: TRBD1; CDR3aa: CASSAGLPDRADYGYTF; CDR3nt: TGTGCCAGCTCAGCTGGCCTACCGGACAGGGCTGACTATGGCTACACCTTC
abundance: -; v_gene: TRBV2; len: 14; j_gene: TRBJ1-3; d_gene: TRBD1; CDR3aa: CASSALDRGDTIYF; CDR3nt: TGTGCCAGCAGCGCTTTAGACAGGGGTGACACCATATATTTT
abundance: -; v_gene: TRBV3-1/TRBV3-2; len: 14; j_gene: TRBJ2-7; d_gene: -; CDR3aa: CASSSTGSGYEQYF; CDR3nt: TGTGCCAGCAGCTCCACAGGGTCGGGTTACGAGCAGTACTTC
abundance: -; v_gene: TRBV5-4; len: 13; j_gene: TRBJ1-1; d_gene: TRBD1; CDR3aa: CASSRGQFREAFF; CDR3nt: TGTGCCAGCAGCAGGGGACAGTTTCGTGAAGCTTTCTTT
abundance: -; v_gene: TRBV28; len: 13; j_gene: TRBJ1-2; d_gene: TRBD1; CDR3aa: CASRDPTGGGYTF; CDR3nt: TGTGCCAGCAGGGACCCGACAGGGGGCGGCTACACCTTC
abundance: -; v_gene: TRBV18; len: 18; j_gene: TRBJ1-1; d_gene: -; CDR3aa: CASSPQSRGRRMNTEAFF; CDR3nt: TGTGCCAGCTCACCACAAAGCAGAGGAAGGAGAATGAACACTGAAGCTTTCTTT
abundance: -; v_gene: TRBV19; len: 18; j_gene: TRBJ2-6; d_gene: TRBD2; CDR3aa: CASTPTSGGLSGANVLTF; CDR3nt: TGTGCCAGTACCCCAACTAGCGGGGGCCTCTCTGGGGCCAACGTCCTGACTTTC
abundance: -; v_gene: TRBV4-1; len: 16; j_gene: TRBJ2-3; d_gene: TRBD2; CDR3aa: CASSAWGSGGTDTQYF; CDR3nt: TGCGCCAGCAGCGCCTGGGGTAGCGGGGGCACAGATACGCAGTATTTT
abundance: -; v_gene: TRBV10-3; len: 16; j_gene: TRBJ1-5; d_gene: -; CDR3aa: CAISESGGYSNQPQHF; CDR3nt: TGTGCCATCAGTGAGTCGGGGGGATATAGCAATCAGCCCCAGCATTTT
abundance: -; v_gene: TRBV19; len: 15; j_gene: TRBJ2-1; d_gene: TRBD2; CDR3aa: CASSSSGGAWNEQFF; CDR3nt: TGTGCCAGTAGTTCCAGCGGGGGGGCTTGGAATGAGCAGTTCTTC
abundance: -; v_gene: TRBV19; len: 14; j_gene: TRBJ1-2; d_gene: TRBD1; CDR3aa: CASSSWTGASGYTF; CDR3nt: TGTGCCAGTAGTTCTTGGACAGGGGCGTCTGGCTACACCTTC
abundance: few; v_gene: TRBV6-1; len: 15; j_gene: TRBJ1-5; d_gene: TRBD1; CDR3aa: CASSEGTGGGQPQHF; CDR3nt: TGTGCCAGCAGTGAAGGGACAGGGGGAGGTCAGCCCCAGCATTTT
abundance: -; v_gene: TRBV18; len: 15; j_gene: TRBJ1-2; d_gene: -; CDR3aa: CASSPLAQGNYGYTF; CDR3nt: TGTGCCAGCTCACCTCTTGCACAGGGCAACTATGGCTACACCTTC
abundance: -; v_gene: TRBV30; len: 15; j_gene: TRBJ1-6; d_gene: TRBD1; CDR3aa: CAWKDLGTGNSPLHF; CDR3nt: TGTGCCTGGAAGGACTTGGGGACAGGGAATTCACCCCTCCACTTT
abundance: -; v_gene: TRBV10-1; len: 13; j_gene: TRBJ2-5; d_gene: TRBD2; CDR3aa: CASRPSGEETQYF; CDR3nt: TGCGCCAGCCGTCCTAGCGGGGAAGAGACCCAGTACTTC
abundance: -; v_gene: TRBV19; len: 14; j_gene: TRBJ2-7; d_gene: TRBD1; CDR3aa: CASSKQGAPYEQYF; CDR3nt: TGTGCCAGTAGTAAACAGGGGGCTCCCTACGAGCAGTACTTC
abundance: -; v_gene: TRBV2; len: 14; j_gene: TRBJ2-7; d_gene: TRBD1; CDR3aa: CASLLQGSSYEQYF; CDR3nt: TGTGCCAGCCTACTACAGGGGAGCTCCTACGAGCAGTACTTC
abundance: -; v_gene: TRBV18; len: 17; j_gene: TRBJ2-1; d_gene: -; CDR3aa: CASSPLGPLSSYNEQFF; CDR3nt: TGTGCCAGCTCACCACTTGGACCTCTTAGCTCCTACAATGAGCAGTTCTTC
abundance: few; v_gene: TRBV15; len: 16; j_gene: TRBJ2-1; d_gene: TRBD2; CDR3aa: CATSRARGERDNEQFF; CDR3nt: TGTGCCACCAGCAGAGCTCGGGGGGAACGAGACAATGAGCAGTTCTTC
abundance: -; v_gene: TRBV13; len: 15; j_gene: TRBJ2-7; d_gene: -; CDR3aa: CASSLGGARSYEQYF; CDR3nt: TGTGCCAGCAGCTTAGGAGGGGCCAGGTCCTACGAGCAGTACTTC
abundance: once; v_gene: TRBV19; len: 11; j_gene: TRBJ2-5; d_gene: -; CDR3aa: CASSIGGTQYF; CDR3nt: TGTGCCAGTAGTATCGGGGGGACCCAGTACTTC
abundance: -; v_gene: TRBV6-6; len: 15; j_gene: TRBJ2-1; d_gene: TRBD2; CDR3aa: CASRKTSGGYNEQFF; CDR3nt: TGTGCCAGCAGAAAGACTAGCGGGGGATACAATGAGCAGTTCTTC
abundance: -; v_gene: TRBV6-6; len: 19; j_gene: TRBJ1-2; d_gene: TRBD1; CDR3aa: CASSFQAGGLPGTNYGYTF; CDR3nt: TGTGCCAGCAGCTTTCAAGCAGGGGGCTTACCCGGGACAAACTATGGCTACACCTTC
abundance: few; v_gene: TRBV7-2; len: 11; j_gene: TRBJ1-1; d_gene: -; CDR3aa: CASSQKIEAFF; CDR3nt: TGTGCCAGCAGCCAGAAGATTGAAGCTTTCTTT
abundance: -; v_gene: TRBV5-1; len: 14; j_gene: TRBJ1-1; d_gene: -; CDR3aa: CASSLRDSEAEAFF; CDR3nt: TGCGCCAGCAGCTTGAGGGACTCTGAAGCTGAAGCTTTCTTT
abundance: -; v_gene: TRBV6-2/TRBV6-3; len: 14; j_gene: TRBJ2-1; d_gene: -; CDR3aa: CASSYGGTYNEQFF; CDR3nt: TGTGCCAGCAGTTACGGGGGAACCTACAATGAGCAGTTCTTC
abundance: -; v_gene: TRBV12-3/TRBV12-4; len: 12; j_gene: TRBJ2-5; d_gene: -; CDR3aa: CASGMASAAQYF; CDR3nt: TGTGCCAGCGGGATGGCGTCGGCGGCCCAGTACTTC
abundance: -; v_gene: TRBV29-1; len: 14; j_gene: TRBJ1-1; d_gene: -; CDR3aa: CSVLEVTANTEAFF; CDR3nt: TGCAGCGTTTTAGAGGTGACAGCGAACACTGAAGCTTTCTTT
abundance: once; v_gene: TRBV6-5; len: 15; j_gene: TRBJ2-2; d_gene: TRBD2; CDR3aa: CASSYAGGFTGELFF; CDR3nt: TGTGCCAGCAGTTACGCGGGGGGTTTCACCGGGGAGCTGTTTTTT
abundance: -; v_gene: TRBV6-6; len: 16; j_gene: TRBJ2-1; d_gene: -; CDR3aa: CASSGVRAGNYNEQFF; CDR3nt: TGTGCCAGCAGTGGGGTCCGAGCGGGCAACTACAATGAGCAGTTCTTC
abundance: -; v_gene: TRBV27; len: 15; j_gene: TRBJ1-1; d_gene: -; CDR3aa: CASLSLGGWRTEAFF; CDR3nt: TGTGCCAGCTTATCCCTTGGGGGGTGGAGGACTGAAGCTTTCTTT
abundance: -; v_gene: TRBV11-2; len: 14; j_gene: TRBJ1-1; d_gene: -; CDR3aa: CASSSMGWGTEAFF; CDR3nt: TGTGCCAGCAGCTCGATGGGGTGGGGGACTGAAGCTTTCTTT
abundance: -; v_gene: TRBV27; len: 13; j_gene: TRBJ2-5; d_gene: -; CDR3aa: CASSFRFRETQYF; CDR3nt: TGTGCCAGCAGTTTTCGGTTTCGAGAGACCCAGTACTTC
abundance: once; v_gene: TRBV28; len: 13; j_gene: TRBJ1-2; d_gene: -; CDR3aa: CASSSPGGNGYTF; CDR3nt: TGTGCCAGCAGTTCCCCTGGTGGGAATGGCTACACCTTC
abundance: -; v_gene: TRBV7-9; len: 13; j_gene: TRBJ1-2; d_gene: -; CDR3aa: CASSLPGGEGYTF; CDR3nt: TGTGCCAGCAGCCTCCCGGGAGGTGAGGGCTACACCTTC
abundance: -; v_gene: TRBV15; len: 14; j_gene: TRBJ2-7; d_gene: TRBD2; CDR3aa: CATSRDGEGSEQYF; CDR3nt: TGTGCCACCAGCAGAGATGGGGAGGGGAGCGAGCAGTACTTC
abundance: -; v_gene: TRBV19; len: 14; j_gene: TRBJ2-1; d_gene: -; CDR3aa: CASSIVGRDNEQFF; CDR3nt: TGTGCCAGTAGTATAGTAGGCAGGGACAATGAGCAGTTCTTC
abundance: -; v_gene: TRBV6-8; len: 14; j_gene: TRBJ1-2; d_gene: TRBD1; CDR3aa: CARGQGTSNYGYTF; CDR3nt: TGTGCCAGGGGACAGGGTACATCTAACTATGGCTACACCTTC
abundance: -; v_gene: TRBV6-5; len: 15; j_gene: TRBJ1-2; d_gene: TRBD1; CDR3aa: CASSPSGTALYGYTF; CDR3nt: TGTGCCAGCAGCCCATCCGGGACAGCGCTTTATGGCTACACCTTC
abundance: -; v_gene: TRBV30; len: 18; j_gene: TRBJ2-2; d_gene: -; CDR3aa: CAWSVGDTPFANTGELFF; CDR3nt: TGTGCCTGGAGTGTAGGGGACACCCCGTTCGCGAACACCGGGGAGCTGTTTTTT
abundance: -; v_gene: TRBV21-1; len: 14; j_gene: TRBJ2-3; d_gene: -; CDR3aa: CASSNEQGSDTQYF; CDR3nt: TGTGCCAGCAGCAACGAACAGGGTTCAGATACGCAGTATTTT
abundance: -; v_gene: TRBV5-4; len: 15; j_gene: TRBJ1-2; d_gene: TRBD1; CDR3aa: CASSTRDRVYGGYTF; CDR3nt: TGTGCCAGCAGCACGCGGGACAGGGTGTATGGTGGCTACACCTTC
abundance: -; v_gene: TRBV23-1; len: 15; j_gene: TRBJ1-2; d_gene: -; CDR3aa: CASTDWGNGNYGYTF; CDR3nt: TGCGCCAGCACCGACTGGGGCAATGGTAACTATGGCTACACCTTC
abundance: -; v_gene: TRBV9; len: 14; j_gene: TRBJ2-7; d_gene: TRBD1; CDR3aa: CASSPWDRHYEQYF; CDR3nt: TGTGCCAGCAGCCCCTGGGACAGACACTACGAGCAGTACTTC
abundance: -; v_gene: TRBV7-9; len: 17; j_gene: TRBJ1-3; d_gene: TRBD1; CDR3aa: CASSSRQGLISGNTIYF; CDR3nt: TGTGCCAGCAGCTCAAGACAGGGGCTCATCTCTGGAAACACCATATATTTT
abundance: -; v_gene: TRBV7-2; len: 17; j_gene: TRBJ2-6; d_gene: TRBD2; CDR3aa: CASSLVSSGWGANVLTF; CDR3nt: TGTGCCAGCAGCTTAGTCTCTAGCGGGTGGGGGGCCAACGTCCTGACTTTC
abundance: -; v_gene: TRBV13; len: 16; j_gene: TRBJ2-7; d_gene: TRBD2; CDR3aa: CASSDELAGARGGQYF; CDR3nt: TGTGCCAGCAGCGACGAACTAGCGGGGGCCCGTGGGGGGCAGTACTTC
abundance: -; v_gene: TRBV5-1; len: 15; j_gene: TRBJ1-6; d_gene: -; CDR3aa: CASSLAGQPNSPLHF; CDR3nt: TGCGCCAGCAGCTTGGCCGGACAGCCTAATTCACCCCTCCACTTT
abundance: -; v_gene: TRBV5-4; len: 14; j_gene: TRBJ2-1; d_gene: -; CDR3aa: CASSNRVSYNEQFF; CDR3nt: TGTGCCAGCAGCAATCGGGTCTCCTACAATGAGCAGTTCTTC
abundance: -; v_gene: TRBV5-4; len: 15; j_gene: TRBJ2-5; d_gene: TRBD2; CDR3aa: CASSQSGGARETQYF; CDR3nt: TGTGCCAGCAGCCAGAGCGGGGGGGCCAGGGAGACCCAGTACTTC
abundance: -; v_gene: TRBV28; len: 14; j_gene: TRBJ1-2; d_gene: -; CDR3aa: CASSPPAGAQGYTF; CDR3nt: TGTGCCAGCAGTCCCCCGGCGGGGGCGCAGGGCTACACCTTC
abundance: -; v_gene: TRBV28; len: 17; j_gene: TRBJ2-7; d_gene: TRBD1; CDR3aa: CASSSPAGQGVGYEQYF; CDR3nt: TGTGCCAGCAGTTCACCGGCGGGACAGGGTGTTGGTTACGAGCAGTACTTC
abundance: once; v_gene: TRBV7-2; len: 14; j_gene: TRBJ1-4; d_gene: -; CDR3aa: CASSLDGGTEKLFF; CDR3nt: TGTGCCAGCAGCCTTGACGGGGGGACTGAAAAACTGTTTTTT
abundance: -; v_gene: TRBV19; len: 16; j_gene: TRBJ1-5; d_gene: TRBD1; CDR3aa: CASSTITGGSNQPQHF; CDR3nt: TGTGCCAGTAGTACCATCACAGGGGGCAGCAATCAGCCTCAGCATTTT
abundance: -; v_gene: TRBV12-2; len: 12; j_gene: TRBJ2-1; d_gene: -; CDR3aa: CASRLVWDEQFF; CDR3nt: TGTGCAAGTCGCTTAGTCTGGGATGAGCAGTTCTTC
abundance: -; v_gene: TRBV6-1; len: 15; j_gene: TRBJ2-7; d_gene: -; CDR3aa: CASSEWQSGPYEQYF; CDR3nt: TGTGCCAGCAGTGAATGGCAATCGGGACCCTACGAGCAGTACTTC
abundance: -; v_gene: TRBV7-8; len: 12; j_gene: TRBJ1-1; d_gene: -; CDR3aa: CASSPPAGEAFF; CDR3nt: TGTGCCAGCAGCCCCCCCGCCGGGGAAGCTTTCTTT